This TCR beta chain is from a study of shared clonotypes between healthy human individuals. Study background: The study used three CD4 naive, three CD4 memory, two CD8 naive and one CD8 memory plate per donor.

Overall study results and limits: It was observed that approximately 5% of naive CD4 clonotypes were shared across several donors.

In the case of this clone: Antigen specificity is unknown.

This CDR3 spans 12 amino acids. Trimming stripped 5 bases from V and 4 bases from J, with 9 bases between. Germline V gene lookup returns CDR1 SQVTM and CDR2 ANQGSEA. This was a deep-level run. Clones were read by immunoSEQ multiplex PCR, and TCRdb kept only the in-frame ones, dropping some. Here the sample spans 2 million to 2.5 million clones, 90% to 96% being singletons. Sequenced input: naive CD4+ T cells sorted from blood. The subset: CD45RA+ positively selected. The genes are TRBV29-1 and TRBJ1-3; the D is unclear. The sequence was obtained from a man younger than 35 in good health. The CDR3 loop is CSVSSTGNTIYF. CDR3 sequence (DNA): TGCAGCGTTTCTTCAACGGGAAACACCATATATTTT.